This T cell receptor (beta chain) is from a study of blood T cell repertoires in COVID-19. Study-level background: From the United States, Italy and Spain came samples of acute and convalescent COVID-19. The analysed material was cDNA or gDNA that came from T cells, B-cell-depleted T cells, or PBMCs.

Original data processing: Amplification of reference gene primers provided the estimated nucleated cell counts. Sequencing was performed with immunoSEQ multiplex PCR; in TCRdb, only in-frame clones are kept and a portion is missing. That table is the source of V, J and clone size, and D and trimming were worked out from the DNA. The table shows 110,000 to 150,000 clones, with about 80% occurring only once. This CDR3 spans 15 amino acids. Germline V gene data show CDR1 as SEHNR and CDR2 as FQNEAQ (reference sequence). V was shortened by 1 base and J by 2 bases, with 8 bases between the two germline ends.

The rearrangement links TRBV7-9 to TRBJ1-4; D uncertain. Sequencing input: peripheral blood. The clonotype comes from a man aged 60 to 69 with acute or convalescent COVID-19. CDR3 sequence (DNA): TGTGCCAGCAGCTTAGATGGGCAGACTAATGAAAAACTGTTTTTT. It codes for CASSLDGQTNEKLFF. The whole variable domain, remainder taken from reference TRBV7-9 and TRBJ1-4, is DTGVSQNPRHKITKRGQNVTFRCDPISEHNRLYWYRQTLGQGPEFLTYFQNEAQLEKSRLLSDRFSAERPKGSFSTLEIQRTEQGDSAMYLCASSLDGQTNEKLFFGSGTQLSVL.